These 30 T cell receptor beta chains were sequenced from one sample in a study of T cells in Graves' hyperthyroidism and ophthalmopathy. Amplification yielded TCR beta CDR3 regions, with RNA transcripts as the source. First-round RT-PCR targeting the TCR CDR3 was performed with the HTBI primer set. One entry per CDR3 protein results from TCRdb running MiXCR on the multiplex PCR reads. Of approximately 690,000 distinct CDR3 sequences detected, more than 14% appear once; the ten largest clones hold approximately 12%. Sequencing was done on a sample of blood. Receptors were obtained from a woman aged 45-60 years with Graves' ophthalmopathy.

This clonotype has at least ten counts. The V and J genes are TRBV6-2 or TRBV6-3 and TRBJ2-1; TRBD2 matches at 9 bases. The junction had 11 bases not matched to a gene; V was cut back by 10 bases and J by 7 bases. This CDR3 region has 14 residues. From germline, CDR1 is MNHEY and CDR2 SVGEGT. The CDR3 is CATQGASGKNEQFF. The CDR3 bases are TGTGCCACTCAGGGAGCTAGCGGGAAAAATGAGCAGTTCTTC.

The sample holds a few counts of this clonotype. This rearrangement joins TRBV6-1 to TRBJ1-1; a weak D match, TRBD1 (6 bases). The V gene lost 6 bases and the J gene lost 1 base, with 15 bases spanning the gap. This CDR3 has 15 amino acids. CDR1 is MNHNS, CDR2 SASEGT, per germline. DNA for the CDR3: TGTGCCAGCAGCACCCGCAGGGGACCGAACACTGAAGCTTTCTTT. Its protein product is CASSTRRGPNTEAFF.

This sequence joins TRBV5-1 and TRBJ2-7; D uncertain. Trimming cost V 4 bases and J 7 bases, with 12 bases left between them. The germline CDR1 and CDR2 sequences are SGHRS and YFSETQ. The CDR3 loop spans 12 amino acids. The CDR3 coding sequence is TGCGCCAGCAGCCCGTCGGTTGAGGAGCAGTACTTC. The encoded protein is CASSPSVEEQYF.

This clonotype was seen more than once but under ten times. This sequence joins TRBV14 and TRBJ2-2; D remains ambiguous. The germline V gene has CDR1 SGHDN and CDR2 FVKESK. The CDR3 runs 16 residues. V lost 1 base, J lost 5 bases, and 14 bases lay in between. In DNA form, the CDR3 reads TGTGCCAGCAGCCAAGGGCACGTAAGAAATACCGGGGAGCTGTTTTTT. Translation: CASSQGHVRNTGELFF. The full variable domain, in which reference TRBV14 and TRBJ2-2 provide the parts outside the CDR3, is EAGVTQFPSHSVIEKGQTVTLRCDPISGHDNLYWYRRVMGKEIKFLLHFVKESKQDESGMPNNRFLAERTGGTYSTLKVQPAELEDSGVYFCASSQGHVRNTGELFFGEGSRLTVL.

This clonotype was seen many times. This sequence joins TRBV11-2 and TRBJ2-7, with 8 bases lining up with TRBD2. The CDR3 contains 14 residues. V trimming: 5 bases; J trimming: 4 bases; junction bases outside the gene matches: 7. The germline gives CDR1 SGHAT, CDR2 FQNNGV. CDR3 DNA: TGTGCCAGCAGCGACAGCGGGAGAGTATACGAGCAGTACTTC. This translates into CASSDSGRVYEQYF. Full variable domain (missing parts from reference TRBV11-2 and TRBJ2-7): EAGVAQSPRYKIIEKRQSVAFWCNPISGHATLYWYQQILGQGPKLLIQFQNNGVVDDSQLPKDRFSAERLKGVDSTLKIQPAKLEDSAVYLCASSDSGRVYEQYFGPGTRLTVT.

This clonotype was counted at least ten times. V usage is TRBV5-1 and J usage is TRBJ1-4; the match to TRBD1 covers 8 bases. This CDR3 has 15 residues. Trimming took 2 bases from V and 8 from J; bases not matched to a gene: 8. Germline V gives CDR1 SGHRS, CDR2 YFSETQ. Written as DNA, the CDR3 is TGCGCCAGCAGCTTCGACGGACAGGGAGGGGAAAAACTGTTTTTT. It translates to CASSFDGQGGEKLFF.

This clonotype has more than one count but fewer than ten. V and J are TRBV14 and TRBJ1-3; possibly TRBD1 for D (6 bases). The CDR3 loop spans 17 amino acids. The germline V gene encodes CDR1 SGHDN and CDR2 FVKESK. With 4 bases removed from V and 1 base from J, the gap between germline ends came to 17 bases. CDR3 amino acids: CASSPPQGLSSGNTIYF. The CDR3 region has the DNA TGTGCCAGCAGCCCCCCACAGGGTTTGTCGTCTGGAAACACCATATATTTT.

This clonotype occurred many times. This chain connects TRBV14 to TRBJ2-1, with TRBD1 as a possible D gene (6 bases). From germline, CDR1 is SGHDN and CDR2 FVKESK. The CDR3 runs to 15 residues. V was shortened by 1 base and J by 0 bases, with 7 bases between the two germline ends. The chain's CDR3 is CASSQVQGSYNEQFF. In DNA form, the CDR3 reads TGTGCCAGCAGCCAAGTACAGGGCTCCTACAATGAGCAGTTCTTC.

CDR3 sequence: CASSVVRGELFF. DNA of the CDR3: TGTGCCAGCAGTGTAGTCCGCGGGGAGCTGTTTTTT. The chain couples TRBV6-1 to TRBJ2-2, with D unresolved. The CDR3 is made up of 12 amino acids. CDR1 MNHNS and CDR2 SASEGT come from the germline V gene. The V and J ends lost 4 bases and 7 bases respectively, with 7 bases between them.

This clonotype was counted at least ten times. V is TRBV3-1 and J is TRBJ2-7; TRBD1 or TRBD2 may be the D gene (5 bases each). Deletions cut 4 bases from V and 4 bases from J, with 14 bases between. Germline V gives CDR1 LGHDT, CDR2 YNNKEL (reference sequence). The CDR3 extends over 14 amino acids. The CDR3 reads CASSRGSAEYEQYF. The CDR3 bases are TGTGCCAGCAGCCGGGGGTCAGCCGAATACGAGCAGTACTTC.

This clonotype was detected ten times or more. V is TRBV12-5 and J is TRBJ2-7; TRBD1 agrees at 9 bases. This CDR3 is built from 15 residues. V shed 6 bases, J shed 4 bases, and the junction held 10 bases outside the gene matches. Germline V CDR1 and CDR2: LGHNT, FRNRAP. This chain's CDR3 is CASGAFRQGVYEQYF. CDR3 nucleotide sequence: TGTGCTAGTGGCGCTTTCAGACAGGGGGTTTACGAGCAGTACTTC.

This clonotype was observed at least ten times. The J gene is TRBJ1-1, the V gene TRBV6-6; 9 bases fit TRBD1. The CDR3 runs 17 residues. V trimming: 2 bases; J trimming: 4 bases; junction bases outside the gene matches: 11. The germline gives CDR1 MNHNY, CDR2 SVGAGI (reference sequence). The CDR3 region has the DNA TGTGCCAGCAGTTACAAACGGGACAGGGTTTCGGGCACTGAAGCTTTCTTT. Amino acid sequence: CASSYKRDRVSGTEAFF.

This clonotype was found many times. One end of the junction varies from germline; a read error may be responsible. V and J are TRBV5-1 and TRBJ1-1; D is undetermined. The germline gives CDR1 SGHRS, CDR2 YFSETQ. The CDR3 totals 11 residues. The CDR3 region is CASRTNTEAFF. CDR3 coding DNA: TGTGCCAGCAGGACTAACACTGAAGCTTTCTTT.

This chain connects TRBV6-2 or TRBV6-3 to TRBJ2-7; D might be TRBD1 (6 bases). Per the germline V gene, CDR1 is MNHEY and CDR2 is SVGEGT. Trimming pared 0 bases from V and 0 bases from J, leaving 9 bases between. The CDR3 spans 15 residues. In DNA, the CDR3 is TGTGCCAGCAGTTACTCGGGGGCGACCTCCTACGAGCAGTACTTC. This encodes CASSYSGATSYEQYF.

This clonotype was counted between two and nine times. This sequence joins TRBV6-1 and TRBJ2-2; TRBD2 aligns across 9 bases. Germline V gene lookup returns CDR1 MNHNS and CDR2 SASEGT. Trimming took 1 base from V and 5 from J; bases not matched to a gene: 5. The CDR3 spans 16 residues. The chain's CDR3 is CASSEVAGAMTGELFF. The CDR3 nucleotides are TGTGCCAGCAGTGAAGTAGCGGGAGCGATGACCGGGGAGCTGTTTTTT.

The DNA of the CDR3 is TGTGCCAGCAGTTTAGGGTGGCCCGCTAAAAGGGCCAACGTCCTGACTTTC. Encoded protein: CASSLGWPAKRANVLTF. The V gene is TRBV12-3 or TRBV12-4, the J gene TRBJ2-6; no definite D call. The CDR3 runs to 17 residues. Trimming took off 1 base at V and 5 bases at J, with 15 bases between the two ends.

This clonotype occurred many times. This chain links TRBV4-3 with TRBJ2-1; TRBD1 agrees at 7 bases. With V trimmed by 4 bases and J by 5 bases, 11 bases remained unmatched. CDR1 LGHNA and CDR2 YSLEER come from the germline V gene. This CDR3 is 16 amino acids long. The CDR3 bases are TGCGCCAGCAGCCGAGGACTGGACAGGACGAACAATGAGCAGTTCTTC. This translates into CASSRGLDRTNNEQFF.

This clonotype was counted many times. The rearrangement links TRBV7-8 to TRBJ2-5; 7 positions agree with TRBD2. The CDR3 contains 14 residues. Germline lookup yields CDR1 SGHVS and CDR2 FQNEAQ. J was trimmed by 1 base and V by 5 bases; bases with no gene match: 4. CDR3 DNA sequence: TGTGCCAGCAGCATCAGACTAGCCCAAGAGACCCAGTACTTC. It is translated as CASSIRLAQETQYF.

Many counts were recorded for this clonotype. The rearrangement uses TRBV28 and TRBJ2-5, with 8 bases identical to TRBD2. The V segment lost 10 bases and the J segment 5 bases; nucleotides outside the gene matches: 15. Germline CDR1 MDHEN, CDR2 SYDVKM. This CDR3 comprises 15 residues. CDR3 DNA sequence: TGTGCCACCATAGGGGGGACTAGAACATCGGAGACCCAGTACTTC. This gives the protein CATIGGTRTSETQYF. Full variable domain (remainder filled in from reference TRBV28 and TRBJ2-5): DVKVTQSSRYLVKRTGEKVFLECVQDMDHENMFWYRQDPGLGLRLIYFSYDVKMKEKGDIPEGYSVSREKKERFSLILESASTNQTSMYLCATIGGTRTSETQYFGPGTRLLVL.

The chain links TRBV24-1 to TRBJ2-1; 13 nucleotides align to TRBD2. The V gene's germline CDR1 is KGHDR and CDR2 SFDVKD. V lost 10 bases, J lost 4 bases, and 3 bases stayed unmatched. This CDR3 comprises 14 residues. CDR3: CATGLAGPYNEQFF. The CDR3, as DNA: TGTGCCACGGGACTAGCGGGACCGTACAATGAGCAGTTCTTC.

Only a few counts were recorded for this clonotype. The chain uses TRBV29-1 and TRBJ2-7, with 7 positions matching TRBD1. Germline V gives CDR1 SQVTM, CDR2 ANQGSEA. This CDR3 comprises 13 residues. V was clipped by 4 bases and J by 4 bases; unmatched bases: 7. In DNA form, the CDR3 reads TGCAGCGTTGGGGACAGAATTTCGTACGAGCAGTACTTC. Translated: CSVGDRISYEQYF.

This sequence joins TRBV13 and TRBJ2-7; TRBD1 matches 9 bases. With 5 bases clipped from V and 2 bases from J, the junction kept 7 bases outside the gene matches. Germline CDR1 is PRHDT and CDR2 is FYEKMQ (reference sequence). The CDR3 extends over 15 amino acids. CDR3 sequence reads: CASSTAWTGAYEQYF. The CDR3 nucleotides are TGTGCCAGCAGCACCGCATGGACAGGGGCCTACGAGCAGTACTTC.

There are many counts of this clonotype. This chain joins TRBV7-2 and TRBJ2-5, with 11 bases matching TRBD2. V gave up 5 bases and J gave up 2 bases; unmatched junction bases: 7. Germline V gene sequence: CDR1 SGHTA, CDR2 FQGNSA. The CDR3 covers 16 residues. Here the CDR3 DNA reads TGTGCCAGCAGCCCCTCGGGACTAGCGGAACAAGAGACCCAGTACTTC. Translated: CASSPSGLAEQETQYF. Full variable domain (remainder filled in from reference TRBV7-2 and TRBJ2-5): GAGVSQSPSNKVTEKGKDVELRCDPISGHTALYWYRQSLGQGLEFLIYFQGNSAPDKSGLPSDRFSAERTGGSVSTLTIQRTQQEDSAVYLCASSPSGLAEQETQYFGPGTRLLVL.

This clonotype was seen repeatedly, ten times or more. The junction departs from the called germline gene at one end, perhaps through a read error. The chain couples TRBV7-3 to TRBJ2-1; no clear D. This CDR3 comprises 15 residues. Germline CDR1 reads SGHTA; CDR2 reads FQGTGA. CDR3 loop: CASTLTPGSYNEQFF. The CDR3 bases are TGTGCCAGCACCTTAACTCCGGGCTCCTACAATGAGCAGTTCTTC.

This clonotype turned up a few times. The J gene is TRBJ2-3, the V gene TRBV6-1; D is perhaps TRBD2 (5 bases). This CDR3 region has 14 residues. V lost 8 bases to trimming and J lost 2 bases, with 14 bases between them. The germline gives CDR1 MNHNS, CDR2 SASEGT. CDR3 protein: CASGLGLPTDTQYF. CDR3 in DNA: TGTGCCAGCGGACTTGGGCTTCCCACAGATACGCAGTATTTT.

This clonotype showed up many times. The J gene is TRBJ2-5, the V gene TRBV7-2; tentative D call: TRBD1 (5 bases). This CDR3 is built from 13 residues. Germline V gives CDR1 SGHTA, CDR2 FQGNSA. V lost 5 bases and J 4 bases, leaving 11 bases between the germline ends. The CDR3 DNA follows: TGTGCCAGCAGCATAGACAGAAGAGAGACCCAGTACTTC. It encodes CASSIDRRETQYF.

The chain recombines TRBV7-2 with TRBJ2-1, with 9 bases fitting TRBD2. J was trimmed by 0 bases and V by 2 bases; bases with no gene match: 11. The germline CDR1 and CDR2 sequences are SGHTA and FQGNSA. This CDR3 is 19 amino acids long. Here the CDR3 reads CASSLLTGLAGHSYNEQFF. The CDR3 DNA is TGTGCCAGCAGCTTATTGACGGGTCTAGCGGGACACTCCTACAATGAGCAGTTCTTC. Based on the CDR3 plus reference TRBV7-2 and TRBJ2-1, the full variable domain is GAGVSQSPSNKVTEKGKDVELRCDPISGHTALYWYRQSLGQGLEFLIYFQGNSAPDKSGLPSDRFSAERTGGSVSTLTIQRTQQEDSAVYLCASSLLTGLAGHSYNEQFFGPGTRLTVL.

A note on this clonotype: It may be a read error: a sequence one base away is much more abundant. The CDR3 does not close with the conserved phenylalanine or tryptophan, likely indicating a read error. This chain uses TRBV2 with TRBJ2-2; no clear D. V was clipped by 7 bases and J by 7 bases, with 13 bases between them. CDR3 length: 13 residues. The germline V gene encodes CDR1 SNHLY and CDR2 FYNNEI. The CDR3: CASKVGRNGELFY. DNA for the CDR3: TGTGCCAGCAAAGTGGGCCGAAACGGGGAGCTGTTTTAT.

The chain employs TRBV6-2 or TRBV6-3 and TRBJ2-1; D is undetermined. With 5 bases removed from V and 6 bases from J, the gap between germline ends came to 14 bases. Looked up from germline, CDR1 is MNHEY and CDR2 is SVGEGT. CDR3 length equals 14 residues. This CDR3 is CASSAQAPGNEQFF. In nucleotides, the CDR3 is TGTGCCAGCAGTGCCCAGGCGCCTGGCAATGAGCAGTTCTTC.

Ten or more counts support this clonotype. The rearrangement uses TRBV7-9 and TRBJ2-1, with 15 bases identical to TRBD2. V lost 5 bases and J lost 0; bases outside the gene matches: 8. The germline V gene has CDR1 SEHNR and CDR2 FQNEAQ (reference sequence). CDR3 size: 19 residues. The CDR3 loop is CASSPPGTSGRSSYNEQFF. DNA for the CDR3: TGTGCCAGCAGCCCGCCCGGGACTAGCGGGAGGAGCTCCTACAATGAGCAGTTCTTC.